The rows below give T cell receptor beta chains drawn from one sample of a study of cytomegalovirus exposure and HLA in healthy donors. Clones were sequenced by immunoSEQ multiplex PCR, and TCRdb holds only the in-frame ones, with some missing. This sample carries about 190,000 clones, 60% to 80% of them seen once, and the ten largest clones take around 1.6%. Sequenced sample: PBMCs. The source of these receptors is a woman aged 18-35 years in good health and CMV-seronegative. CDR3s include the opening cysteine and the closing phenylalanine or tryptophan. D genes are given only for firm matches. Some rows have no size entry. The others give once, few or many, or a class for an expanded clone.

-	-	TRBJ2-7	TRBV4-1	CASSQDLPGRAGRTAVHEQYF	TGCGCCAGCAGCCAAGATCTCCCAGGTAGGGCCGGGAGGACAGCGGTCCACGAGCAGTACTTC
-	-	TRBJ1-1	TRBV19	CASSFRNTEAFF	TGTGCCAGTAGTTTCAGAAACACTGAAGCTTTCTTT
TRBD1	-	TRBJ1-5	TRBV2	CASSESGGGNQPQHF	TGTGCCAGCAGTGAATCAGGGGGCGGCAATCAGCCCCAGCATTTT
-	once	TRBJ1-5	TRBV6-5	CASRPDSLSNQPQHF	TGTGCCAGCAGACCGGACAGTCTTAGCAATCAGCCCCAGCATTTT
-	-	TRBJ1-5	TRBV4-1	CASSQELREDQPQHF	TGCGCCAGCAGCCAAGAATTGCGAGAGGATCAGCCCCAGCATTTT
TRBD2	-	TRBJ2-2	TRBV10-3	CAISSLTSGKTGELFF	TGTGCCATCAGCAGCTTGACTAGCGGGAAAACCGGGGAGCTGTTTTTT
TRBD1	-	TRBJ1-1	TRBV14	CASSRRDRGTEAFF	TGTGCCAGCAGCCGCCGGGACAGGGGCACTGAAGCTTTCTTT
-	once	TRBJ1-2	TRBV28	CASSPTGRGYMNYGYTF	TGTGCCAGCAGTCCAACGGGTCGAGGGTACATGAACTATGGCTACACCTTC
TRBD1	-	TRBJ1-3	TRBV5-4	CASSLGGGGGNTIYF	TGTGCCAGCAGCTTGGGAGGGGGCGGTGGAAACACCATATATTTT
TRBD1	-	TRBJ1-2	TRBV12-5	CVTGGANYGYTF	TGTGTGACAGGGGGCGCAAACTATGGCTACACCTTC
TRBD1	-	TRBJ2-1	TRBV27	CASSSQDRGFYNEQFF	TGTGCCAGCAGTAGCCAGGACAGGGGATTTTACAATGAGCAGTTCTTC
-	-	TRBJ1-1	TRBV28	CASSVTGRVAFF	TGTGCCAGCAGTGTCACAGGGAGGGTAGCTTTCTTT
TRBD2	-	TRBJ2-1	TRBV9	CASSRTSGSWDEQFF	TGTGCCAGCAGCAGAACTAGCGGGAGTTGGGATGAGCAGTTCTTC
-	-	TRBJ1-1	TRBV7-3	CASSLGATGTEAFF	TGTGCCAGCAGCTTAGGTGCTACAGGAACTGAAGCTTTCTTT
-	-	TRBJ2-1	TRBV7-9	CASSLGYSGNEQFF	TGTGCCAGCAGCTTAGGGTACTCGGGGAATGAGCAGTTCTTC
TRBD1	-	TRBJ1-6	TRBV5-6	CASSLWGQGLRNSPLHF	TGTGCCAGCAGCTTGTGGGGACAGGGTTTGAGGAATTCACCCCTCCACTTT
-	-	TRBJ1-6	TRBV6-4	CASRTLSGQKNSPLHF	TGTGCCAGCAGGACTCTGTCCGGACAGAAGAATTCACCCCTCCACTTT
-	-	TRBJ1-2	TRBV7-6	CASSLSPRDRGYTF	TGTGCCAGCAGCTTATCCCCCAGGGATCGTGGCTACACCTTC
-	-	TRBJ1-1	TRBV2	CASAATGVATEAFF	TGTGCCAGCGCGGCAACGGGGGTGGCCACTGAAGCTTTCTTT
-	-	TRBJ1-2	TRBV2	CASSGSGNQDGYTF	TGTGCCAGCAGTGGATCCGGGAACCAAGATGGCTACACCTTC
-	-	TRBJ1-2	TRBV5-1	CASSFTVSYGYTF	TGCGCCAGCAGCTTTACAGTATCCTATGGCTACACCTTC
TRBD2	-	TRBJ2-7	TRBV5-1	CASSTTSAGGGEQYF	TGCGCCAGCAGCACGACTAGCGCCGGGGGCGGCGAGCAGTACTTC
TRBD1	few	TRBJ2-7	TRBV10-1	CASSETLRQGVGEQYF	TGCGCCAGCAGTGAGACCCTACGACAGGGCGTTGGCGAGCAGTACTTC
-	few	TRBJ2-7	TRBV7-9	CASSLNQDLYEQYF	TGTGCCAGCAGCTTAAACCAGGATCTATACGAGCAGTACTTC
TRBD2	few	TRBJ2-1	TRBV5-1	CASSRQSPSGAGNEQFF	TGCGCCAGCAGCAGACAGTCTCCTAGCGGGGCAGGCAATGAGCAGTTCTTC
TRBD1	-	TRBJ2-1	TRBV27	CASSLGTGGYNEQFF	TGTGCCAGCAGTCTCGGGACAGGGGGATACAATGAGCAGTTCTTC
TRBD1	-	TRBJ1-2	TRBV4-1	CASSTGTGAFYGYTF	TGCGCCAGCAGCACCGGGACAGGAGCTTTCTATGGCTACACCTTC
-	once	TRBJ2-1	TRBV10-2	CASKEGGAYNEQFF	TGCGCCAGCAAAGAGGGGGGGGCCTACAATGAGCAGTTCTTC
-	-	TRBJ2-1	TRBV7-2	CASSLGGLPSYNEQFF	TGTGCCAGCAGCTTAGGGGGACTGCCCTCCTACAATGAGCAGTTCTTC
TRBD2	once	TRBJ2-1	TRBV9	CASSVAGGAVNEQFF	TGTGCCAGCAGCGTAGCCGGGGGGGCTGTCAATGAGCAGTTCTTC
TRBD1	-	TRBJ1-5	TRBV2	CASSETPGQGRYSNQPQHF	TGTGCCAGCAGTGAGACACCGGGACAGGGTCGGTATAGCAATCAGCCCCAGCATTTT